Listed below are T cell receptor beta chains from one sample, sequenced in a study of T cell repertoires in cytomegalovirus infection. TCRdb recomputed calls from the reads with MiXCR, one row per CDR3 protein. The sample carries about 200,000 distinct CDR3 sequences, 9.5% recorded once. The material sequenced was PBMCs. The receptors here all came from a human donor in good health (CMV status not recorded). Some clones in this sample may be carry-over from other donors' samples. The CDR3 runs from the conserved cysteine through the conserved F or W. The D gene is left open where the match is weak. A row's size may be missing; if present it is once, few, many or a size class.

CDR3 length	clone size	J gene	D gene	V gene	CDR3 DNA	CDR3 protein
17	few	TRBJ1-3	NA	TRBV7-9	TGTGCCAGCAGCCAAAACAAGGCAAGGACAGCTGGAAACACCATATATTTT	CASSQNKARTAGNTIYF
17	many	TRBJ2-1	TRBD2	TRBV5-6	TGTGCCAGCAGCTGGAGGACTAGCGGGAGTCGGTACAATGAGCAGTTCTTC	CASSWRTSGSRYNEQFF
16	few	TRBJ2-2	TRBD2	TRBV14	TGTGCCAGCAGCCAAGTAGCGGGAGAGTACACCGGGGAGCTGTTTTTT	CASSQVAGEYTGELFF
16	NA	TRBJ2-3	TRBD2	TRBV7-2	TGTGCCAGCAGCTCTGCTAGCGGGGGGGTGGCAGATACGCAGTATTTT	CASSSASGGVADTQYF
15	many	TRBJ2-2	TRBD1	TRBV7-2	TGTGCCAGCAGCTTGCTAGGACAGGGAATCGGGGAGCTGTTTTTT	CASSLLGQGIGELFF
16	many	TRBJ2-3	NA	TRBV7-9	TGTGCCAGCAGCATCCGGACTGGAGCCCTCGGAGATACGCAGTATTTT	CASSIRTGALGDTQYF
16	many	TRBJ1-1	NA	TRBV7-9	TGTGCCAGCAGCCCTCGCTGGGGGGCTCAAGGCACTGAAGCTTTCTTT	CASSPRWGAQGTEAFF
15	few	TRBJ2-2	TRBD2	TRBV15	TGTGCCACCAGCTATGAAGCGGGAAGGACCGGGGAGCTGTTTTTT	CATSYEAGRTGELFF
17	NA	TRBJ2-1	NA	TRBV7-2	TGTGCCAGCAGCTTCCCCCCCGGGACTCCTCGTTTAAATGAGCAGTTCTTC	CASSFPPGTPRLNEQFF
11	many	TRBJ2-7	NA	TRBV29-1	TGCAGCGTTGGTGAGGTCTACGAGCAGTACTTC	CSVGEVYEQYF